The 20 T cell receptor beta chains below all came from one sample that was sequenced in a study of graft-versus-host responses after intestinal transplantation. Using immunoSEQ multiplex PCR, the repertoire was profiled, and TCRdb retains in-frame clones only, with some absent. The table lists fewer than 150,000 clones, around nine tenths of them singletons. Their cognate antigens are unknown. Sequences were derived from unstimulated CD4+ T cells sorted from spleen or lymph node cells, sampled before intestinal transplant. The receptors derive from a human donor who received an intestinal transplant.

This clone appeared a few times. V usage is TRBV7-9 and J usage is TRBJ2-2; unclear D gene. This CDR3 has 13 amino acids. Trimming shortened V by 5 bases and J by 3 bases, and 7 bases separated the two germline ends. Germline V gene sequence: CDR1 SEHNR, CDR2 FQNEAQ (reference sequence). The CDR3 sequence is CASSLQYTGELFF. CDR3 coding DNA: TGTGCCAGCAGCCTTCAGTACACCGGGGAGCTGTTTTTT.

Concerning this clone itself: Sequence at one end of the junction differs from germline and may be a read error. The chain couples TRBV29-1 to TRBJ2-3, with 7 positions matching TRBD1. CDR1 SQVTM and CDR2 ANQGSEA come from the germline V gene. CDR3 length equals 12 residues. CDR3 bases: TGCAGCGTCCTAGAAGGGACAGATACGCAATATTTT. Amino acid sequence: CSVLEGTDTQYF.

The chain couples TRBV5-5 to TRBJ1-2; maybe TRBD1 (5 bases). The CDR3 is 15 residues long. The germline V gene has CDR1 SGHKS and CDR2 YYEKEE (reference sequence). V dropped 2 bases and J dropped 4 bases, with 15 bases sitting between them. The CDR3 region is CASSLVVPGGYGYTF. CDR3 coding DNA: TGTGCCAGCAGCTTAGTCGTCCCCGGGGGCTATGGCTACACCTTC.

The CDR3 sequence: CASSYSGGRYEQYF. The DNA for the CDR3 is TGTGCCAGCAGTTACTCCGGGGGTCGCTACGAGCAGTACTTC. The chain is built from TRBV6-5 and TRBJ2-7, with a weak D call TRBD2 (6 bases). This CDR3 has 14 amino acids. Between the trimmed V and J ends, which lost 0 bases and 3 bases, there was a span of 9 bases. Germline CDR1 and CDR2: MNHEY and SVGAGI.

V is TRBV18 and J is TRBJ1-4; no firm D call. V was trimmed by 3 bases and J by 0 bases, leaving 14 bases between them. The CDR3 contains 17 residues. Looked up from germline, CDR1 is KGHSH and CDR2 is LQKENI. The CDR3 region has the DNA TGTGCCAGCTCACCCAGAAGCATCGTTGCAACTAATGAAAAACTGTTTTTT. Its translation is CASSPRSIVATNEKLFF.

The genes are TRBV5-6 and TRBJ1-2, with D hard to call. V lost 0 bases, J lost 4 bases, and 7 bases lay in between. Germline-derived CDR1 and CDR2 are SGHDT and YYEEEE. The CDR3 loop spans 13 amino acids. The CDR3 nucleotides are TGTGCCAGCAGCTTGGGAACCTCCTATGGCTACACCTTC. This gives the protein CASSLGTSYGYTF.

For the CDR3, the DNA is TGCGCCAGCAGCTTGAACAAAGATTCACCCCTCCACTTT. Translated, it gives CASSLNKDSPLHF. V is TRBV5-1 and J is TRBJ1-6; D is unclear. In germline, CDR1 is SGHRS, CDR2 YFSETQ. The CDR3 is 13 amino acids. The ends were cut back, 1 base at V and 8 bases at J, with 7 bases in the middle.

This clone appeared a single time. The chain has TRBV13 and TRBJ1-2; the D is unclear. The CDR3 has 15 residues. Trimming took off 2 bases at V and 8 bases at J, with 18 bases between the two ends. CDR1 PRHDT and CDR2 FYEKMQ come from the germline V gene (reference sequence). The CDR3 DNA reads TGTGCCAGCAGCTTATTTCAGGAAAATTCACAGGGCTACACCTTC. Its translation is CASSLFQENSQGYTF.

This rearrangement joins TRBV9 to TRBJ2-1, with D possibly called TRBD1 or TRBD2 (5 bases each). Germline values: CDR1 SGDLS, CDR2 YYNGEE. The CDR3 sequence is 13 residues long. The ends were cut back, 2 bases at V and 9 bases at J, with 12 bases in the middle. The CDR3 DNA follows: TGTGCCAGCAGCGTGACACCAGGGAGTGAGCAGTTCTTC. Residues: CASSVTPGSEQFF.

V gene TRBV7-2 combines with J gene TRBJ1-2, with 8 bases aligning to TRBD1. The J segment lost 4 bases and the V segment lost 3 bases, leaving 4 bases of the junction unmatched. Germline CDR1 reads SGHTA; CDR2 reads FQGNSA. This CDR3 has 14 amino acids. The CDR3 spells CASSFNRGAYGYTF. The CDR3 region has the DNA TGTGCCAGCAGCTTTAACAGGGGGGCCTATGGCTACACCTTC.

The chain couples TRBV5-1 to TRBJ1-2; perhaps TRBD1 as D (5 bases). The V gene lost 0 bases and the J gene lost 1 base, with 13 bases spanning the gap. The CDR3 is made up of 16 amino acids. From germline, CDR1 is SGHRS and CDR2 YFSETQ. The CDR3 bases are TGCGCCAGCAGCTTGGATGGCAGGGCGTTTAACTATGGCTACACCTTC. This gives the protein CASSLDGRAFNYGYTF.

The V gene is TRBV30, the J gene TRBJ1-1, with a weak D call TRBD1 (5 bases). Trimming removed 4 bases from V and 1 base from J, with 25 bases in between. CDR1 and CDR2 from the germline V gene are GTSNPN and SVGIG (reference sequence). The CDR3 covers 18 residues. This CDR3 reads CAWTRALPLSRSNTEAFF. CDR3 DNA: TGTGCCTGGACCAGGGCCCTCCCGTTAAGCCGCTCGAACACTGAAGCTTTCTTT.

This rearrangement joins TRBV20-1 to TRBJ1-1; no definite D call. The CDR3 consists of 11 residues. Germline lookup yields CDR1 DFQATT and CDR2 SNEGSKA (reference sequence). The V end lost 4 bases, the J end lost 8 bases, and 11 bases lay between the germline ends. CDR3 coding DNA: TGCAGTGCTAAAGGACGGATAGAAGCTTTCTTT. Residues: CSAKGRIEAFF.

This chain connects TRBV5-6 to TRBJ1-2; D may be TRBD1 (5 bases). CDR1 is SGHDT and CDR2 is YYEEEE in the germline V gene. V lost 2 bases to trimming and J lost 0 bases, with 14 bases between them. The CDR3 length is 16 residues. CDR3 in DNA: TGTGCCAGCAGCTTCCCCAGGGTTAGAGCTAACTATGGCTACACCTTC. As protein: CASSFPRVRANYGYTF. Full variable domain (rest looked up from reference TRBV5-6 and TRBJ1-2): DAGVTQSPTHLIKTRGQQVTLRCSPKSGHDTVSWYQQALGQGPQFIFQYYEEEERQRGNFPDRFSGHQFPNYSSELNVNALLLGDSALYLCASSFPRVRANYGYTFGSGTRLTVV.

The chain combines TRBV7-8 with TRBJ1-2; D is uncertain. CDR1 and CDR2 from the germline V gene are SGHVS and FQNEAQ. Trimming took 5 bases from V and 4 from J, leaving 23 bases between them. This CDR3 is built from 17 residues. The CDR3, as DNA: TGTGCCAGCAGCGACATAAGGTTTACCCGAAAGATCTATGGCTACACCTTC. Translating gives CASSDIRFTRKIYGYTF.

This sequence joins TRBV5-8 and TRBJ1-2; D gene unclear. Germline V gene lookup returns CDR1 SGHTS and CDR2 YDEGEE. This CDR3 spans 13 amino acids. Trimming removed 6 bases at V and 2 bases at J, with 11 bases between. CDR3 DNA: TGTGCCAGCACCCCCCAGGAAAACTATGGCTACACCTTC. Translated: CASTPQENYGYTF.

The chain is built from TRBV7-2 and TRBJ1-2; D might be TRBD1 (6 bases). The CDR3 has 15 amino acids. CDR1 and CDR2 from the germline V gene are SGHTA and FQGNSA. Trimming took off 5 bases at V and 3 bases at J, with 16 bases between the two ends. The CDR3, as DNA: TGTGCCAGCAGCCATAGGACAGCCTTAGACTATGGCTACACCTTC. Residues: CASSHRTALDYGYTF.

V is TRBV2 and J is TRBJ2-3, with a weak D call TRBD2 (7 bases). Germline assignment: CDR1 SNHLY and CDR2 FYNNEI. The CDR3 runs 15 residues. V lost 4 bases and J 2 bases, leaving 13 bases between the germline ends. The CDR3, as DNA: TGTGCCAGCAGTGTAGGGGGGGGCCCCACAGATACGCAGTATTTT. Translation gives CASSVGGGPTDTQYF.

The rearrangement joins TRBV5-8 to TRBJ2-5; tentative D call: TRBD1 (6 bases). Germline V lookup: CDR1 SGHTS, CDR2 YDEGEE. The CDR3 length is 15 residues. Trimming removed 5 bases at V and 0 bases at J, with 14 bases between. CDR3 sequence (DNA): TGTGCCAGCAGTCACGGACAGCGGTACCAAGAGACCCAGTACTTC. It encodes CASSHGQRYQETQYF.

Here the CDR3 DNA reads TGTGCCAGCAGCTTAGGCAGCCGCTACGGCAATCAGCCCCAGCATTTT. Protein: CASSLGSRYGNQPQHF. The V gene is TRBV5-6, the J gene TRBJ1-5; no firm D call. The CDR3 loop spans 16 amino acids. From germline, CDR1 is SGHDT and CDR2 YYEEEE. V was pared by 2 bases and J by 2 bases, with 14 bases between.